This record concerns one TCR beta chain sequence. This sample was included in a study of blood T cell repertoires in COVID-19. Study overall: Collection of acute and convalescent COVID-19 samples took place in the United States, Italy and Spain. Sample material is recorded as cDNA or gDNA derived from T cells, B-cell-depleted T cells, or PBMCs.

The germline V gene has CDR1 SGHDN and CDR2 FVKESK. V shed 4 bases, J shed 4 bases, and the junction held 12 bases outside the gene matches. CDR3 length: 17 amino acids. Original methodology: Cell counts per sample came from amplifying reference gene primers. Using immunoSEQ multiplex PCR, the repertoire was profiled, and TCRdb retains in-frame clones only, with some absent. D and trimming come from the DNA, and the V and J calls and clone size come from that table. The data show under 300,000 clones, 86% seen once. Sequencing used peripheral blood. The receptor comes from a man older than 75 with acute or convalescent COVID-19. The chain carries TRBV14 and TRBJ2-1; 8 bases map to TRBD1. CDR3 amino acids: CASSPWTGIPSYNEQFF. The CDR3, as DNA: TGTGCCAGCAGCCCCTGGACAGGGATCCCTTCTTACAATGAGCAGTTCTTC.